These T cell receptor beta chains were read from a single sample in a study of T-cell reconstitution after alpha-beta-depleted transplantation in children. TCRdb reanalysed the PCR reads using MiXCR and keeps one entry per CDR3 protein. The sample has 350,000 to 450,000 distinct CDR3 sequences, less than 15% seen once. Sequencing used PBMCs, obtained from the stem cell graft. The source of these receptors is a human donor who donated a stem cell graft to a child with Fanconi anemia. CDR3s include the opening cysteine and the closing phenylalanine or tryptophan. A D gene is named only where the DNA matches it firmly. Where a row states a size, it is once, few, many or the class of an expanded clone; other rows omit it.

DNA | CDR3 | J | V | D | length | size
TGTGCCAGCAGCTTAGATGTATCAGGGGACGGGGAGCTGTTTTTT | CASSLDVSGDGELFF | TRBJ2-2 | TRBV11-3 | . | 15 | few
TGTGCCAGCAGCTTAGACACAGGGGGCCTTCAGCCCCAGCATTTT | CASSLDTGGLQPQHF | TRBJ1-5 | TRBV7-6 | TRBD1 | 15 | .
TGTGCCAGCTCTATCAACTATGGCTACACCTTC | CASSINYGYTF | TRBJ1-2 | TRBV28 | . | 11 | many
TGTGCCAGCAGTTTAAGCACGAGCACCGGGGAGCTGTTTTTT | CASSLSTSTGELFF | TRBJ2-2 | TRBV28 | . | 14 | few
TGCAGCGCCTCAGGACTCTATGGCTACACCTTC | CSASGLYGYTF | TRBJ1-2 | TRBV29-1 | . | 11 | .
TGCAGCGTCAGGACGGCAGCAACCAGCACTGGCTACACCTTC | CSVRTAATSTGYTF | TRBJ1-2 | TRBV29-1 | . | 14 | many
TGTGCCAGCAGCTTATGGGAAGATACGCAGTATTTT | CASSLWEDTQYF | TRBJ2-3 | TRBV7-6 | . | 12 | .
TGTGCCAGCAGTTTAGGGAGCAACCCCCAGCCCCAGCATTTT | CASSLGSNPQPQHF | TRBJ1-5 | TRBV12-3/TRBV12-4 | . | 14 | few
TGTGCCAGCTCACCACCGAAGAGGGGCCACACTGAAGCTTTCTTT | CASSPPKRGHTEAFF | TRBJ1-1 | TRBV18 | . | 15 | many
TGCGCCAGCAGCCCCCAAGGTCAACCGAACACTGAAGCTTTCTTT | CASSPQGQPNTEAFF | TRBJ1-1 | TRBV4-3 | . | 15 | few
TGTGCCAGTAGGACGGTGGCGTCAGGGACTGAAGCTTTCTTT | CASRTVASGTEAFF | TRBJ1-1 | TRBV19 | . | 14 | .
TGCAGTGCCTGGGACAGGGGCGCTGGAAACACCATATATTTT | CSAWDRGAGNTIYF | TRBJ1-3 | TRBV20-1 | TRBD1 | 14 | many
TGCAGTGCTACTAACCCCTATGGCTACACCTTC | CSATNPYGYTF | TRBJ1-2 | TRBV20-1 | . | 11 | .
TGTGCCAGCAGCCAAGACCCGAGGGGGGGGGCCCAAGAGACCCAGTACTTC | CASSQDPRGGAQETQYF | TRBJ2-5 | TRBV9 | . | 17 | .
TGCGCCAGCAGCTGGGGGACTAGCGGGGGCAATGAGCAGTTCTTC | CASSWGTSGGNEQFF | TRBJ2-1 | TRBV5-1 | TRBD2 | 15 | many
TGCGCCAGCAGCCCCGGGACAGGGGGGTTCGGCTACACCTTC | CASSPGTGGFGYTF | TRBJ1-2 | TRBV5-1 | TRBD1 | 14 | many
TGCGCCAGCAGCTTGGATCTCCAGGCAGATACGCAGTATTTT | CASSLDLQADTQYF | TRBJ2-3 | TRBV5-1 | . | 14 | many
TGCAGTGCCGCACCCGCGCAGGGGTCCTACGAGCAGTACTTC | CSAAPAQGSYEQYF | TRBJ2-7 | TRBV20-1 | . | 14 | .
TGTGCCAGCAGCTTCCCCTCAAAAGAAGGCTACACCTTC | CASSFPSKEGYTF | TRBJ1-2 | TRBV7-2 | . | 13 | many
TGTGCCAGCAGTTTGATGGGGGCCAATGAGCAGTTCTTC | CASSLMGANEQFF | TRBJ2-1 | TRBV27 | . | 13 | few
TGCGCCAGCAGCCAATACCCCGGACAGAACACCGGGGAGCTGTTTTTT | CASSQYPGQNTGELFF | TRBJ2-2 | TRBV4-1 | . | 16 | many
TGTGCCAGCAGCGCCCGGGACAGAAACACCGGGGAGCTGTTTTTT | CASSARDRNTGELFF | TRBJ2-2 | TRBV3-1 | TRBD1 | 15 | few
TGTGCCTGGAGTGTACTCCGGGGCTACACCTTC | CAWSVLRGYTF | TRBJ1-2 | TRBV30 | . | 11 | few
TGTGCCACCAGTGACCCGGGACAGGGGAAGTCTTTGGACACCGGGGAGCTGTTTTTT | CATSDPGQGKSLDTGELFF | TRBJ2-2 | TRBV24-1 | TRBD1 | 19 | .
TGTGCCACCTCAGATCTGGGTGCAGATACGCAGTATTTT | CATSDLGADTQYF | TRBJ2-3 | TRBV10-3 | . | 13 | few
TGCGCCAGCTCCCGGGACAGAACATTCAATGAGCAGTTCTTC | CASSRDRTFNEQFF | TRBJ2-1 | TRBV5-1 | TRBD1 | 14 | few
TGCGCCAGCAGCAGCGGCGGGGGATTTGAAGCTTTCTTT | CASSSGGGFEAFF | TRBJ1-1 | TRBV5-1 | . | 13 | few
TGTGCCAGCAGCTCCGGACCGATCTGGGACTTC | CASSSGPIWDF | TRBJ2-4 | TRBV7-9 | . | 11 | few
TGTGCCAGCAGTTACATTTCGGGTTCTGGAAACACCATATATTTT | CASSYISGSGNTIYF | TRBJ1-3 | TRBV6-5 | . | 15 | few
TGTGCCAGCAGTGAAGAGGGACAGGGGGCGACTGAAGCTTTCTTT | CASSEEGQGATEAFF | TRBJ1-1 | TRBV6-1 | TRBD1 | 15 | many
TGCGCCAGCAGCCCGGGAGGGGCCAACGTCCTGACTTTC | CASSPGGANVLTF | TRBJ2-6 | TRBV5-1 | . | 13 | few
TGTGCCAGCAGCTTCTTAGGGGGGAAGAACACTGAAGCTTTCTTT | CASSFLGGKNTEAFF | TRBJ1-1 | TRBV11-1 | . | 15 | many
TGCAGTGCGATCGGAGGTAACAGCCCCGTCGGTACGACAGATACGCAGTATTTT | CSAIGGNSPVGTTDTQYF | TRBJ2-3 | TRBV20-1 | . | 18 | .
TGTGCCAGCAGCCATGTCCCGGGACAGGGATACTATGGCTACACCTTC | CASSHVPGQGYYGYTF | TRBJ1-2 | TRBV7-9 | TRBD1 | 16 | .
TGTGCCAGCAGCGTAGGGGATCGGAACACTGAAGCTTTCTTT | CASSVGDRNTEAFF | TRBJ1-1 | TRBV9 | . | 14 | .
TGCGCCAGCAGACACGGGCGTGCACCTCAAGAGACCCAGTACTTC | CASRHGRAPQETQYF | TRBJ2-5 | TRBV5-1 | . | 15 | .
TGCGCCAGCAGCTCACAGGGGGCGGCCGGGGAGCTGTTTTTT | CASSSQGAAGELFF | TRBJ2-2 | TRBV5-1 | TRBD1 | 14 | .
TGTGCCAGCAGCTTAGGGCAGAGCTTTTACGAGCAGTACTTC | CASSLGQSFYEQYF | TRBJ2-7 | TRBV7-2 | . | 14 | few
TGCGCCAGCAGCTTGCTGAAAGAGGGCCACAATGAGCAGTTCTTC | CASSLLKEGHNEQFF | TRBJ2-1 | TRBV5-1 | . | 15 | many
TGTGCCAGCAGTTTAAATGGTAACCCCACAGATACGCAGTATTTT | CASSLNGNPTDTQYF | TRBJ2-3 | TRBV27 | . | 15 | few